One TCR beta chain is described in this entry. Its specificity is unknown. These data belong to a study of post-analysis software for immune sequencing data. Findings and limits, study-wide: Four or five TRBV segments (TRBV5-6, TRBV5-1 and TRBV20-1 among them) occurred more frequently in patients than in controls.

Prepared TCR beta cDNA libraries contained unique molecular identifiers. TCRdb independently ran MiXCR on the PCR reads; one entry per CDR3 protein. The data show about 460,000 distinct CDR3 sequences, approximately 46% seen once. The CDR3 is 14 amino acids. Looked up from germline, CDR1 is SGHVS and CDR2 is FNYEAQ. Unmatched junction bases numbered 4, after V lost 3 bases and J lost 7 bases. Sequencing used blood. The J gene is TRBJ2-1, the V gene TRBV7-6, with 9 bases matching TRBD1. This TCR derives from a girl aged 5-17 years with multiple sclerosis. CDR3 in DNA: TGTGCCAGCAGCTTCGGGACAGGGTGTAATGAGCAGTTCTTC. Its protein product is CASSFGTGCNEQFF.